The 8 T cell receptor beta chains given below trace back to one sample, sequenced in a study of blood T cells in healthy people across ages. Combining a sample-barcoded 5' primer with a J-beta primer mix, a second PCR ran for roughly 7 to 12 cycles. Using its own MiXCR run on the 5' RACE reads, TCRdb lists one record per CDR3 protein. Of fewer than 2,000,000 distinct CDR3 sequences in the sample, about 39% are singletons; the top ten hold under 25%. Material: blood. Receptor source: a human donor in good health.

This clonotype came up a few times. This chain links TRBV7-9 with TRBJ1-2; no clear D. V was shortened by 2 bases and J by 5 bases, with 6 bases between the two germline ends. CDR3 length: 12 amino acids. Germline V gene data show CDR1 as SEHNR and CDR2 as FQNEAQ (reference sequence). The CDR3 bases are TGTGCCAGCAGCTTAAACCTTTATGGCTACACCTTC. It encodes CASSLNLYGYTF.

This clonotype was seen only once. The rearrangement joins TRBV3-1 to TRBJ2-7; 7 bases are shared with TRBD1. V lost 6 bases to trimming and J lost 12 bases; unmatched junction nucleotides: 14. The CDR3 length is 13 residues. Looked up from germline, CDR1 is LGHDT and CDR2 is YNNKEL (reference sequence). CDR3 nucleotide sequence: TGTGCCAGCAGTTCGGCCCCAACGACAGGGCTGTACTTC. Its translation: CASSSAPTTGLYF.

For this clonotype: Being one base from a much bigger clone, this may be a read error. J is TRBJ2-3 and V is TRBV7-2; D tentatively reads TRBD1 or TRBD2 (6 bases each). This CDR3 is 14 amino acids long. The germline V gene has CDR1 SGHTA and CDR2 FQGNSA. CDR3 sequence (DNA): TGTGCCAGCAACTTAGGGGGGTTCACAGATACGCAGTATTTT. This translates into CASNLGGFTDTQYF.

This rearrangement joins TRBV5-6 to TRBJ2-3; D tentatively reads TRBD1 or TRBD2 (5 bases each). The V gene lost 4 bases and the J gene lost 3 bases, with 18 bases spanning the gap. This CDR3 spans 16 amino acids. Germline V gene data show CDR1 as SGHDT and CDR2 as YYEEEE. CDR3 amino acids: CASSPPGARGTDTQYF. DNA of the CDR3: TGTGCCAGCAGCCCCCCCGGGGCTCGGGGAACAGATACGCAGTATTTT.

The CDR3 loop reads CASSLAGVNSYEQYF. The CDR3 DNA is TGTGCCAGCAGCTTAGCCGGCGTGAACTCCTACGAGCAGTACTTC. The J gene is TRBJ2-7, the V gene TRBV7-8; D unresolved. V gave up 0 bases and J gave up 0 bases, with 9 bases separating them. Looked up from germline, CDR1 is SGHVS and CDR2 is FQNEAQ. The CDR3 has 15 amino acids.

The chain joins TRBV20-1 to TRBJ2-7; 8 nucleotides match TRBD1. V was pared by 4 bases and J by 1 base, with 12 bases of the junction left unmatched. The CDR3 sequence is 16 residues long. Germline-derived CDR1 and CDR2 are DFQATT and SNEGSKA (reference sequence). This CDR3 is CSAKAATGAESYEQYF. The CDR3 nucleotides read TGCAGTGCTAAAGCTGCGACAGGGGCAGAGTCCTACGAGCAGTACTTC.

V usage is TRBV2 and J usage is TRBJ1-2, with unresolved D. This CDR3 has 13 amino acids. The germline V gene encodes CDR1 SNHLY and CDR2 FYNNEI. CDR3 bases: TGTGCTGGAGCACAATTAGCTAACTATGGCTACACCTTC. This encodes CAGAQLANYGYTF.

The chain employs TRBV19 and TRBJ1-1; D possibly corresponds to TRBD1 (5 bases). CDR3 length equals 14 residues. CDR1 LNHDA and CDR2 SQIVND come from the germline V gene (reference sequence). The V end lost 5 bases, the J end lost 6 bases, and 16 bases lay between the germline ends. CDR3 DNA: TGTGCCAGTAGTCCCCGGGACGGCGCTCCTGAAGCTTTCTTT. This encodes CASSPRDGAPEAFF.